This T cell receptor (beta chain) was observed in a study of somatic mutations in cytotoxic T cells in rheumatoid arthritis. Study-wide points: Each of about an eighth of the roughly 60 patients had a largest CD8+ clone that made up more than 20% of CD8+ cells.

Method: immunoSEQ multiplex PCR; TCRdb's copy keeps in-frame clones and lacks some. This sample yields approximately 15,000 clones, of which approximately 70% are seen a single time; 10% belongs to the top ten. V gave up 4 bases and J gave up 0 bases, with 12 bases separating them. The CDR3 consists of 16 residues. CDR1 LGHNA and CDR2 YSLEER come from the germline V gene. This clone was seen a single time. What it binds is not known. The rearrangement links TRBV4-3 to TRBJ2-2; D not certain. Sequencing was done on a sample of CD8+ T cells sorted from blood. The receptor was derived from an adult with rheumatoid arthritis. The CDR3 here is CASSPRVVANTGELFF. CDR3 DNA: TGCGCCAGCAGCCCCCGAGTAGTCGCGAACACCGGGGAGCTGTTTTTT.